These 27 T cell receptor beta chains were sequenced from one sample in a study of T-cell memory formation after mild COVID-19. TCRdb passed the 5' RACE reads through MiXCR, listing each CDR3 protein once. Among approximately 560,000 distinct CDR3 sequences, approximately 15% were seen once, and the ten largest hold less than 10%. The sequenced sample consisted of PBMCs or a T cell subset sorted from them (not recorded which). The receptors derive from an adult woman who had mild COVID-19 (a few samples of this study predate the infection). Cell type and time point are not known.

This clonotype showed up just a few times. V gene TRBV11-1 combines with J gene TRBJ1-4; the D gene is possibly TRBD1 (5 bases). Germline V gene data show CDR1 as SGHAT and CDR2 as FQDESV (reference sequence). Trimming took 5 bases from V and 0 from J, leaving 10 bases between them. CDR3 length: 15 amino acids. The CDR3 DNA is TGTGCCAGCAGCCTTAGACAGTCAACTAATGAAAAACTGTTTTTT. It is translated as CASSLRQSTNEKLFF.

V and J are TRBV7-8 and TRBJ1-5; D is possibly TRBD1 (6 bases). V was clipped by 1 base and J by 0 bases, with 13 bases between them. Germline V lookup: CDR1 SGHVS, CDR2 FQNEAQ. There are 17 residues in the CDR3. The CDR3 spells CASSLVRQVHSNQPQHF. As DNA, the CDR3 is TGTGCCAGCAGCTTAGTCAGACAGGTCCATAGCAATCAGCCCCAGCATTTT.

This chain connects TRBV7-2 to TRBJ2-3, with 7 bases matching TRBD2. The V gene end was trimmed by 5 bases and the J gene end by 3 bases; junction bases not matched to a gene: 5. The germline gives CDR1 SGHTA, CDR2 FQGNSA. The CDR3 totals 14 residues. CDR3 region: CASSRRAGTDTQYF. CDR3 nucleotides: TGTGCCAGCAGCCGAAGAGCGGGGACAGATACGCAGTATTTT. The variable domain in full, with the rest retrieved from reference TRBV7-2 and TRBJ2-3, is GAGVSQSPSNKVTEKGKDVELRCDPISGHTALYWYRQSLGQGLEFLIYFQGNSAPDKSGLPSDRFSAERTGGSVSTLTIQRTQQEDSAVYLCASSRRAGTDTQYFGPGTRLTVL.

The V and J genes are TRBV5-6 and TRBJ2-1; D may be TRBD2 (5 bases). V was trimmed by 0 bases and J by 4 bases, leaving 11 bases between them. This CDR3 is built from 15 residues. Germline V gene sequence: CDR1 SGHDT, CDR2 YYEEEE. CDR3 nucleotides: TGTGCCAGCAGCTTGGGGCGAGGGCGGTACAATGAGCAGTTCTTC. Translating gives CASSLGRGRYNEQFF.

This clonotype was found once. This chain joins TRBV4-1 and TRBJ2-5; TRBD2 matches 10 bases. CDR1 and CDR2 from the germline V gene are MGHRA and YSYEKL. The CDR3 length is 18 residues. With V trimmed by 4 bases and J by 0 bases, 11 bases remained unmatched. CDR3 sequence: CASSPRVAGGPDQETQYF. As DNA, the CDR3 is TGCGCCAGCAGCCCCCGGGTAGCGGGGGGACCTGACCAAGAGACCCAGTACTTC.

V gene TRBV7-8 combines with J gene TRBJ1-5, with D tentatively TRBD1 (5 bases). Looked up from germline, CDR1 is SGHVS and CDR2 is FQNEAQ. There are 15 residues in the CDR3. The V end lost 5 bases, the J end lost 1 base, and 12 bases lay between the germline ends. The CDR3 nucleotides are TGTGCCAGCAGCACGCTCAAGGGGAGCAATCAGCCCCAGCATTTT. Translated: CASSTLKGSNQPQHF. Complete variable domain (other parts from reference TRBV7-8 and TRBJ1-5): GAGVSQSPRYKVAKRGQDVALRCDPISGHVSLFWYQQALGQGPEFLTYFQNEAQLDKSGLPSDRFFAERPEGSVSTLKIQRTQQEDSAVYLCASSTLKGSNQPQHFGDGTRLSIL.

The J gene is TRBJ2-3, the V gene TRBV18, with TRBD2 matching over 7 bases. Trimming removed 4 bases from V and 1 base from J; junction bases left unmatched: 5. CDR1 is KGHSH and CDR2 is LQKENI in the germline V gene. CDR3 length equals 15 residues. The chain's CDR3 is CASSLLGLGTDTQYF. CDR3 DNA: TGTGCCAGCTCACTCCTTGGACTAGGCACAGATACGCAGTATTTT.

The V gene is TRBV7-9, the J gene TRBJ2-7, with D perhaps TRBD1 or TRBD2 (7 bases each). CDR3 length equals 14 residues. V gave up 8 bases and J gave up 6 bases, with 20 bases separating them. The V gene's germline CDR1 is SEHNR and CDR2 FQNEAQ (reference sequence). The CDR3 region is CASAGQSGGVEQYF. The CDR3 DNA reads as TGTGCCAGCGCAGGACAGTCAGGGGGGGTCGAGCAGTACTTC.

This clonotype was observed at least ten times. The junction departs from germline at one end; a sequencing error may be responsible. This chain uses TRBV12-3 or TRBV12-4 with TRBJ2-1; TRBD1 aligns across 9 bases. The CDR3 is 15 residues long. CDR3 DNA sequence: TGCGCCAGCAGCCCTGGACAGGGGCGCTACAATGAGCAGTTCTTC. Amino acid sequence: CASSPGQGRYNEQFF.

This sequence joins TRBV24-1 and TRBJ2-2, with 12 nucleotides matching TRBD1. Germline V gene lookup returns CDR1 KGHDR and CDR2 SFDVKD. V lost 9 bases and J lost 7; bases outside the gene matches: 8. The CDR3 totals 15 residues. Here the CDR3 DNA reads TGTGCCACCCGACTGGGACAGGGGGCCGGCGGGGAGCTGTTTTTT. It encodes CATRLGQGAGGELFF.

This chain links TRBV5-1 with TRBJ2-1; TRBD2 aligns across 7 bases. This CDR3 is built from 16 residues. The germline V gene encodes CDR1 SGHRS and CDR2 YFSETQ. Germline trimming cut 4 bases from V and 5 bases from J; bases unmatched to any gene: 12. The CDR3 is CASSPRFAGVDNEQFF. The CDR3 DNA reads TGCGCCAGCAGCCCGCGCTTTGCGGGAGTTGACAATGAGCAGTTCTTC.

The chain links TRBV5-1 to TRBJ2-3; either TRBD1 or TRBD2 may supply D (5 bases each). Trimming shortened V by 7 bases and J by 10 bases, and 16 bases separated the two germline ends. This CDR3 contains 12 residues. CDR1 is SGHRS, CDR2 YFSETQ, per germline. The CDR3 is CASGGHPGSQYF. CDR3 bases: TGCGCCAGCGGAGGACATCCAGGATCGCAGTATTTT.

The rearrangement links TRBV7-9 to TRBJ2-5; D is uncertain. The germline gives CDR1 SEHNR, CDR2 FQNEAQ (reference sequence). The CDR3 totals 15 residues. V was pared by 4 bases and J by 2 bases, with 14 bases between. The CDR3 nucleotides read TGTGCCAGCAGCTCCGACGGGTTTATTCAAGAGACCCAGTACTTC. It encodes CASSSDGFIQETQYF.

The chain joins TRBV12-3 or TRBV12-4 to TRBJ2-7; D may be TRBD2 (6 bases). The CDR3 is made up of 14 amino acids. Trimming cost V 8 bases and J 3 bases, with 17 bases left between them. CDR3 DNA: TGTGCCAGCGGTGGGGCGGGGCCGCGCTACGAGCAGTACTTC. Encoded protein: CASGGAGPRYEQYF.

V is TRBV2 and J is TRBJ1-5, with D possibly being TRBD1 (5 bases). Between the trimmed V and J ends, which lost 8 bases and 5 bases, there was a span of 13 bases. The CDR3 totals 13 residues. Germline V gene data show CDR1 as SNHLY and CDR2 as FYNNEI. The CDR3 DNA is TGTGCCAGCGCCGGGGGGTGGGATCAGCCCCAGCATTTT. The encoded protein is CASAGGWDQPQHF.

This clonotype turned up a few times. The chain has TRBV20-1 and TRBJ1-1; unclear D gene. Trimming removed 2 bases at V and 6 bases at J, with 16 bases between. The CDR3 runs 14 residues. CDR1 is DFQATT, CDR2 SNEGSKA, per germline (reference sequence). The chain's CDR3 is CSARKSHLGPEAFF. The CDR3 bases are TGCAGTGCTAGAAAGTCCCATTTAGGCCCTGAAGCTTTCTTT.

This clonotype was recorded a few times. V is TRBV12-3 or TRBV12-4 and J is TRBJ2-7; either TRBD1 or TRBD2 may fit D (5 bases each). V was shortened by 2 bases and J by 0 bases, with 14 bases between the two germline ends. The CDR3 has 16 residues. CDR3 DNA sequence: TGTGCCAGCAGTTTATCCGGGCTGGGACGCTCCTACGAGCAGTACTTC. Its translation is CASSLSGLGRSYEQYF.

Turning to this clonotype: The conserved closing phenylalanine or tryptophan is absent in this CDR3, likely reflecting a read error. CDR3 in amino acids: CASSPHGGPYEQYL. CDR3 DNA sequence: TGTGCCAGCAGCCCCCACGGAGGGCCCTACGAGCAGTACCTC. The rearrangement joins TRBV7-2 to TRBJ2-7, with D possibly being TRBD2 (6 bases). Trimming took 5 bases from V and 2 from J, leaving 13 bases between them. Germline CDR1 reads SGHTA; CDR2 reads FQGNSA. The CDR3 is 14 amino acids.

This clonotype was counted between two and nine times. The chain uses TRBV27 and TRBJ1-5, with D perhaps TRBD1 (6 bases). Germline CDR1 MNHEY, CDR2 SMNVEV (reference sequence). The CDR3 extends over 13 amino acids. Deletions cut 5 bases from V and 9 bases from J, with 14 bases between. CDR3 in amino acids: CASSAGQLSPQHF. In DNA form, the CDR3 reads TGTGCCAGCAGTGCCGGACAGCTATCGCCCCAGCATTTT.

A few counts support this clonotype. CDR3 nucleotide sequence: TGTGCCAGCAGCCATCACCCAGGGGGAGAGGGCTACACCTTC. Protein: CASSHHPGGEGYTF. This chain links TRBV3-1 with TRBJ1-2; 7 bases agree with TRBD1. CDR1 and CDR2 (germline): LGHDT, YNNKEL (reference sequence). There are 14 residues in the CDR3. V lost 3 bases to trimming and J lost 8 bases; unmatched junction nucleotides: 9. The full variable domain, in which reference TRBV3-1 and TRBJ1-2 provide the parts outside the CDR3, is DTAVSQTPKYLVTQMGNDKSIKCEQNLGHDTMYWYKQDSKKFLKIMFSYNNKELIINETVPNRFSPKSPDKAHLNLHINSLELGDSAVYFCASSHHPGGEGYTFGSGTRLTVV.

The chain couples TRBV12-3 or TRBV12-4 to TRBJ2-7; tentative D call: TRBD1 (5 bases). The CDR3 has 13 amino acids. Trimming removed 3 bases from V and 5 bases from J, with 11 bases in between. The CDR3 sequence: CASSFIRDHEQYF. CDR3 in DNA: TGTGCCAGCAGTTTCATCAGGGATCACGAGCAGTACTTC.

In its sample, this clonotype was seen a few times. This chain uses TRBV5-1 with TRBJ2-1, with 9 bases aligning to TRBD2. Per germline, CDR1 SGHRS and CDR2 YFSETQ. Unmatched junction bases numbered 12, after V lost 0 bases and J lost 8 bases. This CDR3 has 17 residues. The DNA for the CDR3 is TGCGCCAGCAGCTTGGCCGTGAATAGCGGGGGCGGGGATGAGCAGTTCTTC. Translated: CASSLAVNSGGGDEQFF.

This chain joins TRBV2 and TRBJ2-1; D unclear. The CDR3 sequence is 11 residues long. In germline, CDR1 is SNHLY, CDR2 FYNNEI. Trimming cost V 7 bases and J 6 bases, with 7 bases left between them. The CDR3 bases are TGTGCCAGCAAGGAAGGCAATGAGCAGTTCTTC. Translating it yields CASKEGNEQFF.

This clonotype was seen more than once but under ten times. This chain links TRBV12-3 or TRBV12-4 with TRBJ2-6; D remains ambiguous. Deletions cut 6 bases from V and 4 bases from J, with 13 bases between. CDR3 size: 15 residues. The CDR3 loop is CASRPSGSGANVLTF. The DNA for the CDR3 is TGTGCCAGCAGACCATCAGGCTCCGGGGCCAACGTCCTGACTTTC.

In this sample, this clonotype turned up a few times. This rearrangement joins TRBV11-2 to TRBJ2-7; unclear D gene. The CDR3 totals 16 residues. Trimming shortened V by 3 bases and J by 3 bases, and 18 bases separated the two germline ends. CDR1 is SGHAT and CDR2 is FQNNGV in the germline V gene. The DNA for the CDR3 is TGTGCCAGCAGCTTCGTGACGGACCACCGCTACTACGAGCAGTACTTC. Protein: CASSFVTDHRYYEQYF.

This clonotype was counted between two and nine times. This rearrangement joins TRBV3-1 to TRBJ2-7; 8 nucleotides line up with TRBD2. Germline CDR1 LGHDT, CDR2 YNNKEL (reference sequence). This CDR3 spans 18 amino acids. V dropped 1 base and J dropped 0; count of bases not matched to a gene: 11. The CDR3 DNA sequence: TGTGCCAGCAGCCAAGTCCCAGCGGGGGCTACCTTCTCCTACGAGCAGTACTTC. Translation gives CASSQVPAGATFSYEQYF.

The CDR3 nucleotides are TGTGCCAGCAGTTACAAAAATGAGCAGTTCTTC. It specifies CASSYKNEQFF. The V and J genes are TRBV27 and TRBJ2-1; no clear D gene. Germline CDR1 MNHEY, CDR2 SMNVEV (reference sequence). The CDR3 extends over 11 amino acids. The V gene lost 4 bases and the J gene lost 7 bases, with 5 bases spanning the gap.